Sequencing of this TCR beta chain was carried out in a study of PD-1 blockade in classical Hodgkin lymphoma. V lost 0 bases, J lost 1 base, and 6 bases stayed unmatched. This CDR3 is built from 19 residues. CDR1 and CDR2 from the germline V gene are LGHNA and YNFKEQ. Data came from immunoSEQ multiplex PCR; TCRdb stores just in-frame clones and leaves some out. The table lists tens of thousands of clones, 81% of them singletons. Study-level findings and limits: Individuals initiating nivolumab under 1 year after ASCT were excluded. A significant rise in TCR diversity was seen by C4D1 for CD4+ cells but not for CD8+ cells.

This clone was counted between two and nine times. Its matching antigen is unknown. Stated time point: cycle 4 day 1 (C4D1), after about 6 weeks of nivolumab. Each of the patients experienced relapse following autologous stem cell transplantation, and their brentuximab vedotin exposure differed. The sequence derives from a human donor with classical Hodgkin lymphoma. This specimen consisted of peripheral blood mononuclear cells (PBMCs), obtained before the fourth cycle of nivolumab. This rearrangement joins TRBV4-2 to TRBJ2-6, with TRBD1 matching 10 bases. The CDR3 DNA reads TGTGCCAGCAGCCAAGATTTGGACAGGGGGTGGTCTGGGGCCAACGTCCTGACTTTC. Its translation: CASSQDLDRGWSGANVLTF.